The 4 T cell receptor beta chains listed next were all sequenced from one sample in a study of T cell changes during pregnancy in multiple sclerosis. Produced via immunoSEQ multiplex PCR; TCRdb's table is partial and in-frame only. The repertoire includes around 56,000 clones, around nine tenths of them detected once, and roughly 0.4% sits in the top ten. Source: CD4+ T cells from peripheral blood mononuclear cells, taken in the third trimester of pregnancy. These receptors were taken from a female donor with multiple sclerosis, enrolled in a pregnancy study.

This clone appeared a single time. This chain links TRBV5-1 with TRBJ2-7; weak D call: TRBD2 (6 bases). The V gene lost 4 bases and the J gene lost 0 bases, with 11 bases spanning the gap. Germline values: CDR1 SGHRS, CDR2 YFSETQ. CDR3 length equals 14 residues. CDR3 bases: TGCGCCAGCAGCCCTGACGGGAGCTCCTACGAGCAGTACTTC. This translates into CASSPDGSSYEQYF. Supplemented by reference TRBV5-1 and TRBJ2-7, the full variable domain reads KAGVTQTPRYLIKTRGQQVTLSCSPISGHRSVSWYQQTPGQGLQFLFEYFSETQRNKGNFPGRFSGRQFSNSRSEMNVSTLELGDSALYLCASSPDGSSYEQYFGPGTRLTVT.

The genes are TRBV5-1 and TRBJ1-1, with D possibly being TRBD1 (5 bases). The CDR3 is made up of 14 amino acids. The germline V gene has CDR1 SGHRS and CDR2 YFSETQ. V gave up 6 bases and J gave up 8 bases, with 20 bases separating them. The CDR3 nucleotides read TGCGCCAGCAACCGTGGAGGGACCACCCCAGAAGCTTTCTTT. Its translation is CASNRGGTTPEAFF.

The rearrangement joins TRBV27 to TRBJ1-2; 11 bases match TRBD1. The CDR3 covers 14 residues. Looked up from germline, CDR1 is MNHEY and CDR2 is SMNVEV (reference sequence). Trimming at V came to 5 bases and at J to 7 bases, leaving 6 bases not matched to a gene. The CDR3 region is CASSRDRGYGGYTF. The CDR3 DNA follows: TGTGCCAGCAGTCGGGACAGGGGGTATGGTGGCTACACCTTC.

This chain uses TRBV9 with TRBJ1-1, with no clear D. The CDR3 has 13 amino acids. The germline V and J ends were trimmed by 4 bases and 5 bases, with 12 bases remaining between them. Germline V gene sequence: CDR1 SGDLS, CDR2 YYNGEE. The CDR3, as DNA: TGTGCCAGCAGCCCTACTCCGGGGACTGAAGCTTTCTTT. It yields the protein CASSPTPGTEAFF.